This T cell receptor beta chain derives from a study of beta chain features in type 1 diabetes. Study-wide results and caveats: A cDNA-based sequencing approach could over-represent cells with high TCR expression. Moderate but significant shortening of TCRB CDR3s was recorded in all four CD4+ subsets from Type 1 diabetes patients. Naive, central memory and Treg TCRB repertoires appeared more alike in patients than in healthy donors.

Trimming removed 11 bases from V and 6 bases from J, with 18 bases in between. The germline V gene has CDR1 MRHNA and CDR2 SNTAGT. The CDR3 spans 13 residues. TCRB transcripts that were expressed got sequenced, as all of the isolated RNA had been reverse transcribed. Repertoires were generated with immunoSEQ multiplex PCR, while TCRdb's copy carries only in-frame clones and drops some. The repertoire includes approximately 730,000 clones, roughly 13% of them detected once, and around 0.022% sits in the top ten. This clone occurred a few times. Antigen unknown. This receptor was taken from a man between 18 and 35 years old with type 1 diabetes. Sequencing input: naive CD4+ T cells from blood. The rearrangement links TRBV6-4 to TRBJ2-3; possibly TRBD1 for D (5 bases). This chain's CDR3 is CARPGAIRDTQYF. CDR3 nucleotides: TGTGCCCGCCCTGGGGCTATAAGGGATACGCAGTATTTT.